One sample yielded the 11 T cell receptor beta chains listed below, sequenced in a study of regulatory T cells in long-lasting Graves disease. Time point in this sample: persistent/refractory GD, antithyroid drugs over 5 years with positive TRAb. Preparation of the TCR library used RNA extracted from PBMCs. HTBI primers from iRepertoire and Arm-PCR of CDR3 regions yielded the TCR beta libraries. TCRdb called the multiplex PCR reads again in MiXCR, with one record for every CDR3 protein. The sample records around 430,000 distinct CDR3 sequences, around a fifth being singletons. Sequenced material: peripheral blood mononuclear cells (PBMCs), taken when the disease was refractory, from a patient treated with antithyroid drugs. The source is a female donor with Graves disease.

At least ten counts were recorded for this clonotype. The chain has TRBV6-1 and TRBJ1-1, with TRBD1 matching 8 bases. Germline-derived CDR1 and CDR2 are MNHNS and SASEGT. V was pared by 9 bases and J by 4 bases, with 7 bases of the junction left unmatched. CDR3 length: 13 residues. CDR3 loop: CASDRGGGTEAFF. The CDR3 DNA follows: TGTGCCAGTGACAGGGGTGGTGGCACTGAAGCTTTCTTT.

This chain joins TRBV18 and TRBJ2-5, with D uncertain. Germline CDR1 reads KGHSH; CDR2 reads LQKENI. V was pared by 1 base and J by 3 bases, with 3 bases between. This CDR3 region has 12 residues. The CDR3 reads CASSPRKETQYF. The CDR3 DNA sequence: TGTGCCAGCTCACCACGGAAAGAGACCCAGTACTTC.

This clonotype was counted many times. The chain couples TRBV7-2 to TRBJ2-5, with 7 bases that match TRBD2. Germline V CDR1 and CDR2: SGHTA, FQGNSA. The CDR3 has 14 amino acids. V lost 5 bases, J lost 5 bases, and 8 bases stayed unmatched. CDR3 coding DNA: TGTGCCAGCAGCCCCGTGGCGGGAGACGAGACCCAGTACTTC. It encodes CASSPVAGDETQYF.

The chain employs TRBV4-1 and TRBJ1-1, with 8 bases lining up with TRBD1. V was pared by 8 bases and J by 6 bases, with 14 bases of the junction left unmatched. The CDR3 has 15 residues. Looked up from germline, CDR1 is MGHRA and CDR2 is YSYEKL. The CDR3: CASRTGKEVSPEAFF. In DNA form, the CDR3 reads TGCGCCAGCCGGACAGGGAAGGAGGTGAGCCCTGAAGCTTTCTTT.

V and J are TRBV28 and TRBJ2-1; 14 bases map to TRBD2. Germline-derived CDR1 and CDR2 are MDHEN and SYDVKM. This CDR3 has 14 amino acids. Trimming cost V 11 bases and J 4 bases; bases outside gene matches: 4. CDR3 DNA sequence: TGTGCCTCTGGACTAGCGGGGGGTTACAATGAGCAGTTCTTC. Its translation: CASGLAGGYNEQFF. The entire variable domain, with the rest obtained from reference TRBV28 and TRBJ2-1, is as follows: DVKVTQSSRYLVKRTGEKVFLECVQDMDHENMFWYRQDPGLGLRLIYFSYDVKMKEKGDIPEGYSVSREKKERFSLILESASTNQTSMYLCASGLAGGYNEQFFGPGTRLTVL.

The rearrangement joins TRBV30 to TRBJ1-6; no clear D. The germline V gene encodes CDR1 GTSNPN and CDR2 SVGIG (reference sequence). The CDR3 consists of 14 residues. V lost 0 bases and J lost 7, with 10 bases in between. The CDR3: CAWSVSGRNSPLHF. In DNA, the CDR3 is TGTGCCTGGAGTGTATCCGGGAGAAATTCACCCCTCCACTTT.

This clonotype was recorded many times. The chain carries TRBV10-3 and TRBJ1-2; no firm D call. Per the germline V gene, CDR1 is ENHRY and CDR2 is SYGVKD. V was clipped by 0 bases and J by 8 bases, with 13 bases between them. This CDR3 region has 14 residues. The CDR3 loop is CAISESMEGQGYTF. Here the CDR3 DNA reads TGTGCCATCAGTGAGTCTATGGAGGGTCAAGGCTACACCTTC.

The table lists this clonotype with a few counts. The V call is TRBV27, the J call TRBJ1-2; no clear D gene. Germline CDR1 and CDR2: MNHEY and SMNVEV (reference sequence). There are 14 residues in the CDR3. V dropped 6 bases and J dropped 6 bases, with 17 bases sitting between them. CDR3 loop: CASRPTPEFNGYTF. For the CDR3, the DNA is TGTGCCAGCAGACCAACTCCAGAGTTCAATGGCTACACCTTC.

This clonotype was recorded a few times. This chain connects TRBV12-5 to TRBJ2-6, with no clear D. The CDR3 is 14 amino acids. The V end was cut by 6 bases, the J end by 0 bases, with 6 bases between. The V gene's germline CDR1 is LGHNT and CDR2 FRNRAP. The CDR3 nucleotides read TGTGCTAGTGGAAAGCTCTCTGGGGCCAACGTCCTGACTTTC. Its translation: CASGKLSGANVLTF.

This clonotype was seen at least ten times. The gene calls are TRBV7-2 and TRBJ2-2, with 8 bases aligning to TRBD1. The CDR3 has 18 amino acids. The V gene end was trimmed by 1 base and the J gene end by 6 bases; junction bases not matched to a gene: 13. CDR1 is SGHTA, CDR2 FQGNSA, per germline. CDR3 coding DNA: TGTGCCAGCAGCTTAGTAGGGCTCGGCAGGGGGCTTGCCGGGGAGCTGTTTTTT. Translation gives CASSLVGLGRGLAGELFF.

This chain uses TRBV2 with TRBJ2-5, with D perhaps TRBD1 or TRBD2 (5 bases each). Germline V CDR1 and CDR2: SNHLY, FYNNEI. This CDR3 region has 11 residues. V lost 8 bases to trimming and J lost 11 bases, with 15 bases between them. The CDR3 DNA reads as TGTGCCAGCGGCCCTCCCAGGGAGCAGTACTTC. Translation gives CASGPPREQYF.